The 8 T cell receptor beta chains below all came from one sample that was sequenced in a study of blood T cell repertoires in COVID-19. The data were produced by immunoSEQ multiplex PCR, yet TCRdb's version contains in-frame clones alone and is incomplete. The sample lists tens of thousands of clones; 82% were seen once. Input material: peripheral blood. These receptor sequences come from a human donor with acute or convalescent COVID-19. The donor label of this sample is uncertain.

The rearrangement joins TRBV12-3 or TRBV12-4 to TRBJ1-1; tentatively, D is TRBD1 (5 bases). V lost 3 bases, J lost 7 bases, and 9 bases lay in between. The CDR3 is 12 residues long. The DNA of the CDR3 is TGTGCCAGCAGTTTGGGGCCCGTTGAAGCTTTCTTT. This translates into CASSLGPVEAFF.

This clone has a handful of counts. The chain is built from TRBV6-5 and TRBJ1-5; tentatively, D is TRBD1 (5 bases). The germline V gene encodes CDR1 MNHEY and CDR2 SVGAGI. The CDR3 sequence is 13 residues long. Trimming cost V 7 bases and J 5 bases, with 12 bases left between them. The CDR3 sequence: CASKWQGDQPQHF. The CDR3 nucleotides read TGTGCCAGCAAATGGCAGGGCGATCAGCCCCAGCATTTT.

J is TRBJ1-2 and V is TRBV4-3, with a tentative D call TRBD1 (5 bases). The CDR3 extends over 15 amino acids. Germline lookup yields CDR1 LGHNA and CDR2 YSLEER. V was clipped by 2 bases and J by 0 bases, with 10 bases between them. Here the CDR3 DNA reads TGCGCCAGCAGCCAAATATCAGGGTCTAACTATGGCTACACCTTC. It translates to CASSQISGSNYGYTF.

This clone appeared once. The chain employs TRBV4-2 and TRBJ1-4, with 9 nucleotides matching TRBD1. Germline V gene sequence: CDR1 LGHNA, CDR2 YNFKEQ. This CDR3 contains 14 residues. J gave up 7 bases and V 4 bases, and 4 bases lay outside the gene matches. The CDR3 DNA reads as TGTGCCAGCAGCCCTCGGACAGGGGTTGAAAAACTGTTTTTT. It translates to CASSPRTGVEKLFF.

The CDR3 DNA sequence: TGTGCCAGCAGCCCAGTCCCCCAGAACACTGAAGCTTTCTTT. Translated: CASSPVPQNTEAFF. The chain uses TRBV9 and TRBJ1-1, with D hard to call. Looked up from germline, CDR1 is SGDLS and CDR2 is YYNGEE. The CDR3 has 14 amino acids. V was cut by 4 bases and J by 1 base, with 11 bases left in between.

This clone appeared once. The chain joins TRBV28 to TRBJ2-3, with 7 bases identical to TRBD1. The CDR3 is 19 residues long. Losses at the gene ends were 3 bases for V and 0 bases for J; bases not matched to a gene: 15. Germline V gives CDR1 MDHEN, CDR2 SYDVKM. Here the CDR3 reads CASSFGEQGQFPSTDTQYF. The CDR3 DNA reads TGTGCCAGCAGTTTCGGGGAACAGGGGCAATTTCCTAGCACAGATACGCAGTATTTT.

This chain connects TRBV28 to TRBJ1-6; 8 bases line up with TRBD1. The CDR3 covers 13 residues. The germline CDR1 and CDR2 sequences are MDHEN and SYDVKM. V shed 7 bases and J 10 bases; nucleotides not matched to a gene: 6. The CDR3: CASIGRGQSPLHF. The CDR3 coding sequence is TGTGCCAGCATAGGCAGGGGGCAATCACCCCTCCACTTT.

This clone was recorded a few times. The DNA for the CDR3 is TGTGCCTGGAGTGACAGGGTATTGGAGCAGTTCTTC. Its translation: CAWSDRVLEQFF. The chain employs TRBV30 and TRBJ2-1, with D perhaps TRBD1 (6 bases). Germline assignment: CDR1 GTSNPN and CDR2 SVGIG (reference sequence). Trimming took off 1 base at V and 10 bases at J, with 11 bases between the two ends. This CDR3 is 12 amino acids long.